This TCR beta chain was recorded in a study of naive and memory T cell subsets. Study-level points and caveats: Over 85% of naive TCR sequences appeared only once, unlike memory subsets. Especially in CD8 cells, naive repertoires contained a few larger clonotypes, possibly CD45RA-re-expressing memory cells.

This clonotype has a count of ten or more. What it binds is unknown. The CDR3 is 15 residues long. Germline V lookup: CDR1 SGHTS, CDR2 YDEGEE. V gave up 5 bases and J gave up 0 bases, with 14 bases separating them. An equimolar mix of two oligonucleotides served as the beta constant-region primer for TRBC1 and TRBC2. The ligated cDNA underwent four PCR rounds using SP2 and nested alpha and beta constant-region primers. TCRdb used MiXCR to reprocess the UMI-ligation and nested PCR reads, holding one entry per CDR3 protein. The sample lists approximately 80,000 distinct CDR3 sequences; around 9% were seen once.

Sequencing was done on a sample of naive CD8+ T cells from blood. The chain uses TRBV5-8 and TRBJ1-1; TRBD1 might be the D (6 bases). This TCR derives from a human donor in good health. For the CDR3, the DNA is TGTGCCAGCAGGACTCAGACAGGAATGAACACTGAAGCTTTCTTT. It specifies CASRTQTGMNTEAFF.